The 20 T cell receptor beta chains presented below share a single source sample, sequenced in a study of blood T cell repertoires in COVID-19. Assay: immunoSEQ multiplex PCR; the TCRdb copy retains only in-frame clones and omits some. This table holds tens of thousands of clones, roughly 79% found once. Material: peripheral blood. These receptors all stem from a man of 80 years or more with COVID-19, enrolled during active disease.

The rearrangement uses TRBV6-5 and TRBJ1-1; 9 positions match TRBD1. Trimming took 1 base from V and 4 from J; bases not matched to a gene: 4. The germline CDR1 and CDR2 sequences are MNHEY and SVGAGI. The CDR3 runs 15 residues. CDR3 amino acids: CASSYLGDRVTEAFF. In DNA form, the CDR3 reads TGTGCCAGCAGTTACTTGGGGGACAGGGTCACTGAAGCTTTCTTT.

V gene TRBV19 combines with J gene TRBJ2-2; D gene unclear. The CDR3 extends over 14 amino acids. Trimming left V 7 bases short and J 4 bases short, with 13 bases between. Looked up from germline, CDR1 is LNHDA and CDR2 is SQIVND (reference sequence). The CDR3 bases are TGTGCCAGTACCACACCGTCGGGCACCGGGGAGCTGTTTTTT. Translated: CASTTPSGTGELFF.

The DNA for the CDR3 is TGTGCCAGCAGCTTACGGGTTGCTAGCGGGAGTGGAGAGACCCAGTACTTC. This codes for CASSLRVASGSGETQYF. This sequence joins TRBV7-8 and TRBJ2-5; TRBD2 matches 10 bases. Germline V CDR1 and CDR2: SGHVS, FQNEAQ. The V gene end was trimmed by 2 bases and the J gene end by 4 bases; junction bases not matched to a gene: 10. The length of the CDR3 is 17 residues.

The chain links TRBV6-5 to TRBJ2-7; D might be TRBD1 (5 bases). CDR1 MNHEY and CDR2 SVGAGI come from the germline V gene. CDR3 size: 14 residues. V was cut by 8 bases and J by 1 base, with 15 bases left in between. CDR3 DNA sequence: TGTGCCAGCGGGCGCGACAGATCATCCTACGAGCAGTACTTC. Translating gives CASGRDRSSYEQYF.

CDR3: CSVVGRRGLAGESSYNEQFF. The DNA of the CDR3 is TGCAGCGTTGTCGGGAGACGTGGGCTAGCGGGTGAAAGCTCCTACAATGAGCAGTTCTTC. The chain is built from TRBV29-1 and TRBJ2-1; 8 bases agree with TRBD2. With V trimmed by 4 bases and J by 0 bases, 20 bases remained unmatched. From germline, CDR1 is SQVTM and CDR2 ANQGSEA. There are 20 residues in the CDR3.

The table lists this clone with a count of one. V usage is TRBV10-1 and J usage is TRBJ1-2; 10 bases map to TRBD1. Germline CDR1 reads WNHNN; CDR2 reads SYGVQD (reference sequence). V was pared by 6 bases and J by 3 bases, with 4 bases of the junction left unmatched. This CDR3 is built from 14 residues. The CDR3 loop reads CASRGQGGYYGYTF. The CDR3, as DNA: TGCGCCAGCAGAGGACAGGGGGGCTACTATGGCTACACCTTC.

The V call is TRBV5-8, the J call TRBJ1-5; D gene ambiguous. Germline V lookup: CDR1 SGHTS, CDR2 YDEGEE. The V gene lost 4 bases and the J gene lost 7 bases, with 18 bases spanning the gap. The CDR3 spans 15 residues. For the CDR3, the DNA is TGTGCCAGCAGCCGGCTAGCACTCAATCTACAGCCCCAGCATTTT. Translation gives CASSRLALNLQPQHF.

The table lists this clone with a count of one. The chain employs TRBV11-2 and TRBJ2-7; TRBD2 matches at 7 bases. The CDR3 contains 12 residues. Germline loops: CDR1 SGHAT, CDR2 FQNNGV. V was pared by 6 bases and J by 6 bases, with 5 bases of the junction left unmatched. The CDR3 DNA is TGTGCCAGCAGAGAGGCGGGAGCCGAGCAGTACTTC. Amino acids: CASREAGAEQYF. The full variable domain, with the rest looked up from reference TRBV11-2 and TRBJ2-7, is EAGVAQSPRYKIIEKRQSVAFWCNPISGHATLYWYQQILGQGPKLLIQFQNNGVVDDSQLPKDRFSAERLKGVDSTLKIQPAKLEDSAVYLCASREAGAEQYFGPGTRLTVT.

This clone was seen once. The rearrangement joins TRBV14 to TRBJ2-2; possible D gene TRBD1, 5 bases. This CDR3 is built from 16 residues. V was trimmed by 4 bases and J by 5 bases, leaving 17 bases between them. Germline-derived CDR1 and CDR2 are SGHDN and FVKESK. Here the CDR3 reads CASSRGVRGRTGELFF. CDR3 DNA: TGTGCCAGCAGCCGGGGCGTAAGGGGCCGGACCGGGGAGCTGTTTTTT.

The chain joins TRBV14 to TRBJ2-3, with 7 bases matching TRBD2. Germline values: CDR1 SGHDN, CDR2 FVKESK. Trimming took 1 base from V and 2 from J; bases not matched to a gene: 3. This CDR3 contains 15 residues. The CDR3 here is CASSQGAGLTDTQYF. The DNA for the CDR3 is TGTGCCAGCAGCCAAGGAGCGGGACTCACAGATACGCAGTATTTT.

V and J are TRBV5-5 and TRBJ2-7, with 7 bases fitting TRBD2. The CDR3 totals 15 residues. Germline V lookup: CDR1 SGHKS, CDR2 YYEKEE (reference sequence). With V trimmed by 0 bases and J by 3 bases, 6 bases remained unmatched. This chain's CDR3 is CASSLGTGGDYEQYF. The CDR3 DNA follows: TGTGCCAGCAGCTTGGGTACGGGGGGTGACTACGAGCAGTACTTC.

This sequence joins TRBV29-1 and TRBJ2-1; 7 bases are shared with TRBD1. V lost 4 bases to trimming and J lost 4 bases; unmatched junction nucleotides: 4. From germline, CDR1 is SQVTM and CDR2 ANQGSEA. The CDR3 spans 13 residues. The CDR3 DNA reads TGCAGCGTTGGACAGGGCTTTTACAATGAGCAGTTCTTC. Translating it yields CSVGQGFYNEQFF.

The chain uses TRBV5-1 and TRBJ2-3; 8 positions agree with TRBD2. After removal of 0 bases from V and 0 bases from J, the junction contained 3 bases not matched to a gene. In germline, CDR1 is SGHRS, CDR2 YFSETQ. The CDR3 is 16 amino acids. The CDR3 sequence is CASSLAIAGSTDTQYF. The CDR3 nucleotides are TGCGCCAGCAGCTTGGCGATAGCGGGGAGCACAGATACGCAGTATTTT.

V gene TRBV18 combines with J gene TRBJ1-2; D is unclear. In germline, CDR1 is KGHSH, CDR2 LQKENI. The CDR3 totals 15 residues. Trimming shortened V by 3 bases and J by 4 bases, and 15 bases separated the two germline ends. CDR3 sequence reads: CASSPSARGPYGYTF. DNA of the CDR3: TGTGCCAGCTCACCCAGCGCCCGAGGGCCCTATGGCTACACCTTC.

A few counts support this clone. Other DNA sequences within the sample encode an identical CDR3. V is TRBV29-1 and J is TRBJ1-2; tentatively, D is TRBD1 (6 bases). Germline assignment: CDR1 SQVTM and CDR2 ANQGSEA. This CDR3 is 12 amino acids long. V gave up 2 bases and J gave up 4 bases, with 8 bases separating them. The CDR3 region has the DNA TGCAGCGTTGAACAAGGGGGCTATGGCTACACCTTC. Translated: CSVEQGGYGYTF.

This clone has a single count. The chain uses TRBV5-4 and TRBJ2-4; the D gene is possibly TRBD1 (6 bases). Deletions cut 0 bases from V and 3 bases from J, with 16 bases between. This CDR3 spans 17 amino acids. Germline-derived CDR1 and CDR2 are SGHNT and YYREEE (reference sequence). This CDR3 is CASSLGGGRGVKNIQYF. The CDR3 DNA reads as TGTGCCAGCAGCTTGGGAGGGGGTAGGGGTGTCAAAAACATTCAGTACTTC.

The chain employs TRBV6-2 or TRBV6-3 and TRBJ1-5, with 7 positions matching TRBD1. Trimming removed 6 bases from V and 7 bases from J; junction bases left unmatched: 12. The length of the CDR3 is 15 residues. Germline V lookup: CDR1 MNHEY, CDR2 SVGEGT. The CDR3 here is CASSDQTGLRQPQHF. CDR3 DNA: TGTGCCAGCAGCGACCAGACAGGGCTCAGACAGCCCCAGCATTTT.

This clone ranks as medium-sized. The rearrangement links TRBV29-1 to TRBJ2-7, with 11 positions matching TRBD1. This CDR3 has 12 residues. Trimming removed 6 bases from V and 6 bases from J; junction bases left unmatched: 4. CDR1 and CDR2 from the germline V gene are SQVTM and ANQGSEA. As DNA, the CDR3 is TGCAGCGTCCGGACAGGGGGCAGCGAGCAGTACTTC. This encodes CSVRTGGSEQYF.

The chain is built from TRBV29-1 and TRBJ2-3; a possible D gene is TRBD1 (6 bases). The germline V gene encodes CDR1 SQVTM and CDR2 ANQGSEA. V was trimmed by 5 bases and J by 1 base, leaving 13 bases between them. CDR3 length: 14 residues. CDR3 in amino acids: CSVTQGYGTDTQYF. DNA of the CDR3: TGCAGCGTTACACAGGGCTACGGCACAGATACGCAGTATTTT.

The J gene is TRBJ1-4, the V gene TRBV29-1, with 7 bases aligning to TRBD1. After removal of 5 bases from V and 7 bases from J, the junction contained 7 bases not matched to a gene. This CDR3 contains 13 residues. Germline V CDR1 and CDR2: SQVTM, ANQGSEA. The CDR3 bases are TGCAGCGTTAGTAGACAGGGAGTTGAAAAACTGTTTTTT. It specifies CSVSRQGVEKLFF.